A selection of T cell receptor beta chains follows, all from one sample in a study of shared clonotypes between healthy human individuals. Generated by immunoSEQ multiplex PCR, the TCRdb table keeps only in-frame clones and is missing some. The table shows 550,000 to 600,000 clones, with around 80% occurring only once. The sample was PBMCs. The receptors originated from a woman in her forties in good health. Some clones in this sample may be carry-over from other donors' samples. Each CDR3 is given with its conserved first and last residue. The D gene is left open where the match is weak. Clone size is stated in some rows and not others, as once, few, many or a class when expanded.

TGTGCCAGCGGTGGCTGGGTCACCGGGGAGCTGTTTTTT,CASGGWVTGELFF,TRBV27,NA,TRBJ2-2,NA
TGTGCCAGCAGTCCTCAGGGGGCGGCGAACACTGAAGCTTTCTTT,CASSPQGAANTEAFF,TRBV2,TRBD1,TRBJ1-1,NA
TGTGCCAGCAGTTTATTTTTCACAGATACGCAGTATTTT,CASSLFFTDTQYF,TRBV27,NA,TRBJ2-3,NA
TGTGCCAGCAGCCAAGCACAGGGAGTTTTGCAAGATCAGCCCCAGCATTTT,CASSQAQGVLQDQPQHF,TRBV4-2,NA,TRBJ1-5,NA
TGCAGCGTTGAAGAAACTAGGAATGAGCAGTTCTTC,CSVEETRNEQFF,TRBV29-1,NA,TRBJ2-1,NA
TGTGCCAGCAGTTTCCCAGGGGCTGTAAGCTCCTACGAGCAGTACTTC,CASSFPGAVSSYEQYF,TRBV5-5,NA,TRBJ2-7,NA
TGTGCCAGCAGCCGGCCGGCGGGACATTCGAACACCGGGGAGCTGTTTTTT,CASSRPAGHSNTGELFF,TRBV7-3,NA,TRBJ2-2,NA
TGTGCCAGCAGTGATCGGGGCTACCCTGGCACAGATACGCAGTATTTT,CASSDRGYPGTDTQYF,TRBV28,NA,TRBJ2-3,NA
TGTGCCAGCAGCCAAGCTAGCGGGAGGCAGCATGAGCAGTTCTTC,CASSQASGRQHEQFF,TRBV4-2,TRBD2,TRBJ2-1,NA
TGTGCCAGCAGCTTGGGCGCAAATGAAAAACTGTTTTTT,CASSLGANEKLFF,TRBV5-4,NA,TRBJ1-4,NA
TGCGCCAGCAGCTTGGTTGCGGGAGCTACCGCAGATACGCAGTATTTT,CASSLVAGATADTQYF,TRBV5-1,TRBD2,TRBJ2-3,NA
TGTGCCACCCGGGACAGTGGGGAAGAGACCCAGTACTTC,CATRDSGEETQYF,TRBV6-1,TRBD1,TRBJ2-5,NA
TGTGCCATCAGTGAGAGCGGGAGGGCCTACGAGCAGTACTTC,CAISESGRAYEQYF,TRBV10-3,TRBD2,TRBJ2-7,NA
TGTGCCAGCAGCGCGGGACAGTATTATGGCTACACCTTC,CASSAGQYYGYTF,TRBV7-2,TRBD1,TRBJ1-2,NA
TGCGCCAGCAGCGACCGCGGACAACCAAGCACAGATACGCAGTATTTT,CASSDRGQPSTDTQYF,TRBV5-1,NA,TRBJ2-3,NA
TGCGCCAGCAGCTTTGGAGGGATCTCCTACGAGCAGTACTTC,CASSFGGISYEQYF,TRBV5-1,NA,TRBJ2-7,NA
TGTGCCAGTAGTATGGCCGGTGGCTACACCTTC,CASSMAGGYTF,TRBV19,NA,TRBJ1-2,NA
TGTGCCTGGAGTGCCCACACTACCTCCGTCTACAATGAGCAGTTCTTC,CAWSAHTTSVYNEQFF,TRBV30,NA,TRBJ2-1,NA
TGCGCCAGCAGCTTAAGCTTCCTCGGGACCGGGGAGCTGTTTTTT,CASSLSFLGTGELFF,TRBV5-1,NA,TRBJ2-2,once
TGTGCCAGCAGTGCCGGCCACAGGGGGCTTGGTTACGAGCAGTACTTC,CASSAGHRGLGYEQYF,TRBV27,TRBD1,TRBJ2-7,NA
TGTGCCAGTAGTCTATCGGGACTAGCGGAGTCCTACGAGCAGTACTTC,CASSLSGLAESYEQYF,TRBV19,TRBD2,TRBJ2-7,NA
TGTGCCAGCACCTCCCCTGGACAGTTTAATGAAAAACTGTTTTTT,CASTSPGQFNEKLFF,TRBV28,NA,TRBJ1-4,few
TGCAGTGCAAGGGCGGTGAATGAGCAGTTCTTC,CSARAVNEQFF,TRBV20-1,NA,TRBJ2-1,once
TGTGCCAGCAGCTTGTATATAGGGCGGGGCACAGATACGCAGTATTTT,CASSLYIGRGTDTQYF,TRBV5-5,NA,TRBJ2-3,once
TGTGCCAGCACTGGGACTAGCGGGAGAGCTAGGGCTATCGAGCAGTACTTC,CASTGTSGRARAIEQYF,TRBV28,TRBD2,TRBJ2-7,NA
TGTGCCATCAGTGAAAAAGGACTAGCGGGCGGCTTGGGGGAGCTGTTTTTT,CAISEKGLAGGLGELFF,TRBV10-3,TRBD2,TRBJ2-2,NA
TGTGCCTGGAGTGGGGCCTACAATGAGCAGTTCTTC,CAWSGAYNEQFF,TRBV30,NA,TRBJ2-1,few
TGTGCCAGTAGTACCCAGCGTTGGGCAGAGACCCAGTACTTC,CASSTQRWAETQYF,TRBV19,NA,TRBJ2-5,NA
TGTGCCAGCAGCCCCGGGACAGGTGGGGCCGAGCAGTACTTC,CASSPGTGGAEQYF,TRBV9,TRBD1,TRBJ2-7,NA
TGTGCCACAAAGCGCACAGCGGACGAGCAGTACTTC,CATKRTADEQYF,TRBV6-1,NA,TRBJ2-7,NA
TGCGCCAGCAGATTGATTGGACAGGGGGGCTACGAGCAGTACTTC,CASRLIGQGGYEQYF,TRBV5-1,TRBD1,TRBJ2-7,NA
TGTGCCAGCAGCTTGGGCGGGACACTGCAAGAGACCCAGTACTTC,CASSLGGTLQETQYF,TRBV5-4,NA,TRBJ2-5,NA
TGTGCCAGCAGTGAACTAAGCGGGAGCCACAATGAGCAGTTCTTC,CASSELSGSHNEQFF,TRBV6-4,TRBD2,TRBJ2-1,few
TGTGCCAGCTCACCGGGACAGAGCTATGGCTACACCTTC,CASSPGQSYGYTF,TRBV18,TRBD1,TRBJ1-2,many
TGTGCCAGTAGTATTACCACCCTTAGCTCCTACGAGCAGTACTTC,CASSITTLSSYEQYF,TRBV19,NA,TRBJ2-7,NA
TGTGCCAGCAGCTTAACTAGCGGGACCTACAATGAGCAGTTCTTC,CASSLTSGTYNEQFF,TRBV7-3,TRBD2,TRBJ2-1,NA
TGTGCCAGCAGCCTCCCGGGGGCTACCTATGGCTACACCTTC,CASSLPGATYGYTF,TRBV4-2,NA,TRBJ1-2,NA
TGTGCCAGCAGTGACGGGGAAGCGGGAGGATCGGATACGCAGTATTTT,CASSDGEAGGSDTQYF,TRBV6-4,TRBD2,TRBJ2-3,few
TGCGCCAGCAGCTTAGGGGGATCGAACACCGGGGAGCTGTTTTTT,CASSLGGSNTGELFF,TRBV5-1,NA,TRBJ2-2,NA
TGTGCCAGCATCAATTGTCGGTATGGCTACACCTTC,CASINCRYGYTF,TRBV7-4,NA,TRBJ1-2,NA
TGTGCCAGCAGGAAAGCAGGGGGTGAGGACTATGGCTACACCTTC,CASRKAGGEDYGYTF,TRBV4-2,TRBD1,TRBJ1-2,NA
TGCGCCAGCAGCCAGGGGACAGGGAGCACAGATACGCAGTATTTT,CASSQGTGSTDTQYF,TRBV4-3,TRBD1,TRBJ2-3,NA
TGCGCCAGCAGTGAATCAGGCGCTTACCAAGAGACCCAGTACTTC,CASSESGAYQETQYF,TRBV10-1,NA,TRBJ2-5,once
TGTGCCAGCAGTTACCCCACGGGGAGGGGAAACACTGAAGCTTTCTTT,CASSYPTGRGNTEAFF,TRBV6-5,NA,TRBJ1-1,NA
TGTGCCAGCAGCTTAGCAGGGGCCGAAGAGACCCAGTACTTC,CASSLAGAEETQYF,TRBV5-3,NA,TRBJ2-5,NA
TGTGCCAGCAGCTTAGCGAGGCAGGGCACTGAAGCTTTCTTT,CASSLARQGTEAFF,TRBV7-2,NA,TRBJ1-1,NA
TGCAGCGTGGGGGAGTACGTAGGCACCGGGGAGCTGTTTTTT,CSVGEYVGTGELFF,TRBV29-1,NA,TRBJ2-2,NA
TGTGCCAGCAGCCAATTATTAATTGGGACAGGGGATACTGAAGCTTTCTTT,CASSQLLIGTGDTEAFF,TRBV5-6,TRBD1,TRBJ1-1,many
TGTGCCAGCAGCTTAGCACCTCGGGGTAGCGGGAGGAGGGAGGGGGAGCAGTACTTC,CASSLAPRGSGRREGEQYF,TRBV7-2,TRBD2,TRBJ2-7,NA
TGTGCCAGCAGCCAAGCGTCTGACAGGGTGAACACTGAAGCTTTCTTT,CASSQASDRVNTEAFF,TRBV4-2,TRBD1,TRBJ1-1,many
TGTGCCAGCAGCGGAGAGTCAGGGGCGGCGTGGGAAAAACTGTTTTTT,CASSGESGAAWEKLFF,TRBV9,NA,TRBJ1-4,NA